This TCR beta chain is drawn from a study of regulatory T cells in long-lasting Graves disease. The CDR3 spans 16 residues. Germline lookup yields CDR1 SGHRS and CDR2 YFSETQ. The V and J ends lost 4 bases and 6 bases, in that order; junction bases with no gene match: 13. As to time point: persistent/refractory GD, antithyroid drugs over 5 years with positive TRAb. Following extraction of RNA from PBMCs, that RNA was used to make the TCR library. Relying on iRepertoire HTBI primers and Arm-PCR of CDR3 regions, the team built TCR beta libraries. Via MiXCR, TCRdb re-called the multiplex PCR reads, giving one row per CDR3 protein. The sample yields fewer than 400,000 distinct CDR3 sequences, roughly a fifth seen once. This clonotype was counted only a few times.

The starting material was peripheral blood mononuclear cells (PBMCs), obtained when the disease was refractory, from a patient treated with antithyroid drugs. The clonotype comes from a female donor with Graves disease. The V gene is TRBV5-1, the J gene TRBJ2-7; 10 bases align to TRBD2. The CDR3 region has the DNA TGCGCCAGCAGCCAGAGGTATGGGACTAGCGTCAGCGAGCAGTACTTC. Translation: CASSQRYGTSVSEQYF.